A single sample gave rise to the 27 T cell receptor beta chains below, sequenced in a study of T cells in Graves' hyperthyroidism and ophthalmopathy (dated by TCRdb to about 2019). Library preparation employed multiplex PCR. The sequencer listed for this sample is Illumina HiSeq 2000. Amplification of TCR beta CDR3 regions was carried out from RNA transcripts. A first-round RT-PCR of the TCR CDR3 used the HTBI primer set with the Qiagen OneStep RT-PCR kit. TCRdb redid the processing of the public reads, applying fastp at Q25 and MiXCR, and retained in-frame beta chains. Here each entry gathers all rows of one CDR3 protein and keeps the most common genes and DNA. Across this sample there are 550,000 to 700,000 distinct CDR3 sequences, with just over 45% seen only once. The ten largest clones take up around a fifth of the sample. Sample: peripheral blood or thyroid tissue (not recorded which). These receptors were taken from an adult woman with Graves' disease, either hyperthyroidism or ophthalmopathy (not recorded which).

V and J are TRBV7-9 and TRBJ1-4, with a possible D match to TRBD1 (6 bases). Germline loops: CDR1 SEHNR, CDR2 FQNEAQ (reference sequence). The CDR3 is 12 residues long. Trimming removed 8 bases from V and 8 bases from J, with 12 bases in between. As DNA, the CDR3 is TGTGCCAGCGGCAAACAGGGAGAAAAACTGTTTTTT. This translates into CASGKQGEKLFF.

This clonotype was observed a handful of times. The chain has TRBV7-9 and TRBJ2-5, with 13 bases aligning to TRBD2. Germline V gene data show CDR1 as SEHNR and CDR2 as FQNEAQ (reference sequence). V lost 6 bases, J lost 7 bases, and 2 bases stayed unmatched. The CDR3 is 13 amino acids. The DNA for the CDR3 is TGTGCCAGCAGTTGGACTAGCGGGAGGACCCAGTACTTC. Translation: CASSWTSGRTQYF. Full variable domain (remainder filled in from reference TRBV7-9 and TRBJ2-5): DTGVSQNPRHKITKRGQNVTFRCDPISEHNRLYWYRQTLGQGPEFLTYFQNEAQLEKSRLLSDRFSAERPKGSFSTLEIQRTEQGDSAMYLCASSWTSGRTQYFGPGTRLLVL.

The chain employs TRBV29-1 and TRBJ1-2; no clear D gene. From germline, CDR1 is SQVTM and CDR2 ANQGSEA. The V and J ends lost 6 bases and 8 bases respectively, with 25 bases between them. CDR3 length: 15 residues. The CDR3 protein is CSVGAAGRVSWGYTF. In DNA, the CDR3 is TGCAGCGTCGGCGCGGCGGGGAGGGTTTCTTGGGGCTACACCTTC.

This sequence joins TRBV13 and TRBJ2-7, with a weak D call TRBD1 (6 bases). Trimming cost V 6 bases and J 6 bases, with 12 bases left between them. The CDR3 sequence is 12 residues long. The germline CDR1 and CDR2 sequences are PRHDT and FYEKMQ (reference sequence). CDR3 region: CASRYRVGEQYF. The CDR3 DNA follows: TGTGCCAGCAGATACAGGGTGGGCGAGCAGTACTTC.

This clonotype was detected many times. The chain uses TRBV7-9 and TRBJ1-6, with D possibly TRBD1 on 5 matching bases. The V gene lost 5 bases and the J gene lost 10 bases, with 21 bases spanning the gap. The CDR3 is made up of 16 amino acids. The germline gives CDR1 SEHNR, CDR2 FQNEAQ (reference sequence). As DNA, the CDR3 is TGTGCCAGCAGCCAGAGCCCTGGGGGGAGTGGCTCACCCCTCCACTTT. This translates into CASSQSPGGSGSPLHF.

V is TRBV2 and J is TRBJ1-2; a weak D match, TRBD1 (5 bases). The CDR3 runs to 10 residues. V lost 7 bases and J 12 bases, leaving 12 bases between the germline ends. Germline loops: CDR1 SNHLY, CDR2 FYNNEI. In nucleotides, the CDR3 is TGTGCCAGCAAGGGGACTGGAAACACCTTC. It codes for CASKGTGNTF.

The chain links TRBV25-1 to TRBJ1-1, with a tentative D call TRBD1 (5 bases). Per the germline V gene, CDR1 is MGHDK and CDR2 is SYGVNS. Trimming removed 4 bases from V and 4 bases from J, with 16 bases in between. CDR3 length: 15 amino acids. The CDR3 nucleotides are TGTGCCAGCAGTGCTAGAAGGGAGGGGACCACTGAAGCTTTCTTT. It translates to CASSARREGTTEAFF.

This clonotype came up many times. J is TRBJ2-7 and V is TRBV5-1; 11 nucleotides line up with TRBD1. From germline, CDR1 is SGHRS and CDR2 YFSETQ. This CDR3 spans 14 amino acids. Germline trimming cut 4 bases from V and 7 bases from J; bases unmatched to any gene: 7. The CDR3 protein is CASSKDRGQGEQYF. The DNA for the CDR3 is TGCGCCAGCAGCAAGGACAGGGGGCAGGGGGAGCAGTACTTC.

The chain is built from TRBV11-2 and TRBJ2-7, with 10 bases matching TRBD1. Trimming cost V 5 bases and J 3 bases; bases outside gene matches: 16. CDR1 and CDR2 (germline): SGHAT, FQNNGV. The CDR3 runs 18 residues. The CDR3 sequence is CASSLTGTGVDILYEQYF. The CDR3 DNA is TGTGCCAGCAGCCTGACCGGGACAGGGGTTGACATACTCTACGAGCAGTACTTC.

The CDR3 DNA reads as TGTGCCAGCAGCGGGCGATACCGGGACATTAACACTGAAGCTTTCTTT. This translates into CASSGRYRDINTEAFF. This chain connects TRBV9 to TRBJ1-1; D may be TRBD1 (6 bases). V was trimmed by 3 bases and J by 2 bases, leaving 17 bases between them. Germline-derived CDR1 and CDR2 are SGDLS and YYNGEE. The CDR3 totals 16 residues.

The chain recombines TRBV9 with TRBJ2-7, with D possibly TRBD2 on 6 matching bases. In germline, CDR1 is SGDLS, CDR2 YYNGEE. Between the trimmed V and J ends, which lost 4 bases and 8 bases, there was a span of 19 bases. The CDR3 extends over 14 amino acids. In DNA, the CDR3 is TGTGCCAGCAGCTCAGGCGGCGGGGACCGCCAGCAGTACTTC. Its translation is CASSSGGGDRQQYF.

The chain has TRBV18 and TRBJ1-2, with D uncertain. CDR3 size: 12 residues. The ends were cut back, 2 bases at V and 4 bases at J, with 5 bases in the middle. CDR1 and CDR2 from the germline V gene are KGHSH and LQKENI. CDR3 coding DNA: TGTGCCAGCTCACCAAAGAGCTATGGCTACACCTTC. Its protein is CASSPKSYGYTF.

The genes are TRBV10-3 and TRBJ2-5; 10 bases are a match to TRBD2. The CDR3 is 13 residues long. CDR1 ENHRY and CDR2 SYGVKD come from the germline V gene. V shed 4 bases, J shed 5 bases, and the junction held 1 base outside the gene matches. The CDR3 loop is CAISATSGETQYF. In DNA, the CDR3 is TGTGCCATCAGTGCGACTAGCGGGGAGACCCAGTACTTC.

The chain uses TRBV7-9 and TRBJ1-6; D possibly corresponds to TRBD1 (6 bases). This CDR3 has 13 amino acids. Trimming stripped 5 bases from V and 10 bases from J, with 12 bases between. Germline-derived CDR1 and CDR2 are SEHNR and FQNEAQ (reference sequence). The DNA for the CDR3 is TGTGCCAGCAGCCCCCTTCAGGGGTCACCCCTCCACTTT. It yields the protein CASSPLQGSPLHF.

Ten or more counts support this clonotype. The chain's CDR3 is CASSGPGLRLDQPQHF. The DNA of the CDR3 is TGTGCCAGCAGTGGCCCGGGACTGAGGCTGGATCAGCCCCAGCATTTT. The chain recombines TRBV6-1 with TRBJ1-5; tentatively, D is TRBD1 (5 bases). Per the germline V gene, CDR1 is MNHNS and CDR2 is SASEGT. The CDR3 sequence is 16 residues long. Trimming left V 4 bases short and J 5 bases short, with 18 bases between.

V usage is TRBV27 and J usage is TRBJ2-7; TRBD2 might be the D (5 bases). Germline lookup yields CDR1 MNHEY and CDR2 SMNVEV (reference sequence). Trimming removed 8 bases from V and 3 bases from J, with 14 bases in between. The CDR3 has 13 residues. This CDR3 is CASQRSGYYEQYF. In DNA form, the CDR3 reads TGTGCCAGCCAGAGAAGCGGTTACTACGAGCAGTACTTC.

V usage is TRBV28 and J usage is TRBJ1-2, with 8 bases fitting TRBD1. The germline V gene encodes CDR1 MDHEN and CDR2 SYDVKM. V shed 2 bases and J 8 bases; nucleotides not matched to a gene: 10. The CDR3 is 15 amino acids. This CDR3 is CASSLSPGGVVGYTF. The CDR3 region has the DNA TGTGCCAGCAGTTTAAGCCCAGGGGGCGTTGTAGGCTACACCTTC.

This clonotype was counted at least ten times. The rearrangement joins TRBV7-8 to TRBJ2-6, with 7 bases that match TRBD2. This CDR3 has 20 amino acids. Trimming removed 1 base from V and 1 base from J; junction bases left unmatched: 13. Germline values: CDR1 SGHVS, CDR2 FQNEAQ. CDR3 sequence: CASSLGGGTAPVSGANVLTF. The CDR3, as DNA: TGTGCCAGCAGCTTAGGGGGGGGGACGGCGCCGGTTTCTGGGGCCAACGTCCTGACTTTC.

The chain uses TRBV10-3 and TRBJ2-5, with 7 nucleotides matching TRBD1. The CDR3 is 14 residues long. The junction had 3 bases not matched to a gene; V was cut back by 3 bases and J by 2 bases. Germline CDR1 is ENHRY and CDR2 is SYGVKD. This chain's CDR3 is CAISDGTAQETQYF. CDR3 sequence (DNA): TGTGCCATCAGTGACGGGACAGCTCAAGAGACCCAGTACTTC.

This clonotype was seen ten or more times. The V gene is TRBV5-1, the J gene TRBJ1-3; 8 bases align to TRBD1. The V gene end was trimmed by 4 bases and the J gene end by 4 bases; junction bases not matched to a gene: 10. CDR3 length: 16 amino acids. Germline V gives CDR1 SGHRS, CDR2 YFSETQ. The CDR3 loop reads CASSAQGALGGNTIYF. DNA of the CDR3: TGCGCCAGCAGCGCTCAGGGGGCGTTGGGCGGAAACACCATATATTTT.

This rearrangement joins TRBV28 to TRBJ2-7; D is perhaps TRBD1 (6 bases). Per germline, CDR1 MDHEN and CDR2 SYDVKM. CDR3 length: 14 residues. V dropped 5 bases and J dropped 2 bases, with 13 bases sitting between them. CDR3 DNA sequence: TGTGCCAGCAGTACCCCAGGGGACCCCTACGAGCAGTACTTC. It codes for CASSTPGDPYEQYF.

The table lists this clonotype with a few counts. The J gene is TRBJ2-7, the V gene TRBV30; TRBD1 matches at 8 bases. V dropped 1 base and J dropped 2; count of bases not matched to a gene: 4. CDR3 length: 14 amino acids. Germline V CDR1 and CDR2: GTSNPN, SVGIG (reference sequence). CDR3 nucleotide sequence: TGTGCCTGGAGTGCCCGACAGGGGACCTACGAGCAGTACTTC. Translation gives CAWSARQGTYEQYF.

In DNA, the CDR3 is TGCCCCCCCGGGGTTGAAGATGGCTACACCTTC. Amino acid sequence: CPPGVEDGYTF. The V gene is TRBV10-1, the J gene TRBJ1-2; D gene ambiguous. This CDR3 has 11 residues. Germline lookup yields CDR1 WNHNN and CDR2 SYGVQD (reference sequence).

This clonotype was detected only once. Since the CDR3 does not end with the conserved phenylalanine or tryptophan, this likely comes from a read error. The genes are TRBV20-1 and TRBJ2-7; 11 bases align to TRBD2. The CDR3 runs 14 residues. Germline V gives CDR1 DFQATT, CDR2 SNEGSKA (reference sequence). As DNA, the CDR3 is TGCAGCGCTAGAGAGGGACTAGCGGCCTACGAGCAGTACCTC. Amino acid sequence: CSAREGLAAYEQYL.

In this sample, this clonotype turned up many times. The chain couples TRBV25-1 to TRBJ1-4; D remains ambiguous. V gave up 7 bases and J gave up 4 bases, with 4 bases separating them. The CDR3 is 11 residues long. Germline CDR1 and CDR2: MGHDK and SYGVNS. The CDR3, as DNA: TGTGCCAGCATCCATAATGAAAAACTGTTTTTT. Its protein is CASIHNEKLFF.

This clonotype has at least ten counts. This sequence joins TRBV12-3 or TRBV12-4 and TRBJ1-6; D gene unclear. The CDR3 runs 14 residues. V was clipped by 5 bases and J by 7 bases, with 12 bases between them. CDR3 in DNA: TGTGCCAGCAGTGACCTCGGAGGGAATTCACCCCTCCACTTT. This sequence encodes CASSDLGGNSPLHF.

V is TRBV7-2 and J is TRBJ1-3; 10 nucleotides match TRBD1. Germline V gene data show CDR1 as SGHTA and CDR2 as FQGNSA. With 5 bases clipped from V and 8 bases from J, the junction kept 9 bases outside the gene matches. The CDR3 has 15 residues. For the CDR3, the DNA is TGTGCCAGCAGCCAGCGACAGGGGGCCAGCTACACCATATATTTT. It specifies CASSQRQGASYTIYF. Variable domain in full (rest from reference TRBV7-2 and TRBJ1-3): GAGVSQSPSNKVTEKGKDVELRCDPISGHTALYWYRQSLGQGLEFLIYFQGNSAPDKSGLPSDRFSAERTGGSVSTLTIQRTQQEDSAVYLCASSQRQGASYTIYFGEGSWLTVV.